This T cell receptor beta chain was sequenced in a study of CD8 T cells in Susac syndrome. The multiple sclerosis controls comprised treatment-naive patients whose relapsing-remitting disease was stable or active. TEMRA cells were FACS-enriched, with CD8+ and CD4+ T cells isolated negatively. cDNA came from about 0.5 to 1 ug RNA primed by random hexamers. Across 54 Vbeta and 13 Jbeta, immunoSEQ multiplex PCR amplified TCR beta CDR3. MiXCR, applied by TCRdb to the immunoSEQ multiplex PCR reads, yields one record per CDR3 protein. The sample records a few hundred thousand distinct CDR3 sequences, about 85% being singletons. V was clipped by 2 bases and J by 3 bases; unmatched bases: 8. The CDR3 consists of 16 residues.

The V gene is TRBV12-3 or TRBV12-4, the J gene TRBJ1-2; 8 bases align to TRBD1. Material: CD8+ T cells from PBMCs. The sequence derives from a human donor with multiple sclerosis. The CDR3 nucleotides are TGTGCCAGCAGTTTATCGGCAGGGGGCTCGGACTATGGCTACACCTTC. Translating gives CASSLSAGGSDYGYTF.